These T cell receptor beta chains were read from a single sample in a study of T-cell memory formation after mild COVID-19. TCRdb itself ran the 5' RACE reads through MiXCR, one entry per CDR3 protein. The repertoire includes 550,000 to 700,000 distinct CDR3 sequences, roughly 18% of them detected once, and approximately 12% sits in the top ten. The sequencing sample was made of PBMCs or a T cell subset sorted from them (not recorded which). All receptors come from an adult woman who had mild COVID-19 (a few samples of this study predate the infection). Cell type and time point are not known. The CDR3 runs from the conserved cysteine through the conserved F or W. D genes are given only for firm matches. Clone size is shown for a subset of rows, as once, few, many or a class of expanded clone.

>TRBD2|few|TRBV7-7|TRBJ2-1
TGTGCTAGCAGCTCGTCGACTAGCGGTTTCGGAGGGGGCTACAATGAGCAGTTCTTC
CASSSSTSGFGGGYNEQFF
>.|few|TRBV5-1|TRBJ2-4
TGCGCCAGCTCCCAGGATGGAGGGACTCGCATTCAGTACTTC
CASSQDGGTRIQYF
>.|.|TRBV6-2/TRBV6-3|TRBJ2-1
TGTGCCAGCAGAACAGGGACCTCGGGTAATGAGCAGTTCTTC
CASRTGTSGNEQFF
>TRBD2|few|TRBV30|TRBJ2-2
TGTGCCTGGGGAGCGGGAGTCACCGGGGAGCTGTTTTTT
CAWGAGVTGELFF
>.|.|TRBV10-3|TRBJ2-5
TGTGCCATCAGTGAGGAGACAGCTCAGGGGACCCAGTACTTC
CAISEETAQGTQYF
>.|.|TRBV7-2|TRBJ2-1
TGTGCCAGCAGCCCCTCTGGCGGCGGAGGAAGGAATGAGCAGTTCTTC
CASSPSGGGGRNEQFF
>TRBD2|few|TRBV7-2|TRBJ2-3
TGTGCCAGCACCCCCGACGTGGGACTAGCGACCAGAGATACGCAGTATTTT
CASTPDVGLATRDTQYF
>.|many|TRBV7-2|TRBJ2-2
TGTGCCAGCAGCCCCACCGGGGGTGGCACCGGGGAGCTGTTTTTT
CASSPTGGGTGELFF
>.|few|TRBV7-9|TRBJ1-5
TGTGCCAGCAGCCGGGGAGTAAATAGCAATCAGCCCCAGCATTTT
CASSRGVNSNQPQHF
>TRBD1|many|TRBV6-5|TRBJ1-5
TGTGCCAGCAGTCCGACTTACCGGGACAGACAACATTTT
CASSPTYRDRQHF
>TRBD1|.|TRBV7-9|TRBJ1-4
TGTGCCAGCAGCCCCGGACAGGCCACTGGGGAAAAACTGTTTTTT
CASSPGQATGEKLFF
>TRBD2|few|TRBV6-2/TRBV6-3|TRBJ2-1
TGTGCCAGCAGGCGGCGGGGGGGCTCGTGGTACAATGAGCAGTTCTTC
CASRRRGGSWYNEQFF
>TRBD1|.|TRBV20-1|TRBJ2-2
TGCAGTGCTAGAAACCCTGGGACAGACACCGGGGAGCTGTTTTTT
CSARNPGTDTGELFF
>.|few|TRBV6-2/TRBV6-3|TRBJ1-5
TGTGCCAGCAGTTATCCCGGGACGGGGAATCAGCCCCAGCATTTT
CASSYPGTGNQPQHF
>.|few|TRBV5-1|TRBJ1-5
TGCGCCAGCAGCTGGGGGGCAGATAGCAATCAGCCCCAGCATTTT
CASSWGADSNQPQHF
>.|.|TRBV29-1|TRBJ1-2
TGCAGCGTTGACCCGACCCAAGGAGGCTACACCTTC
CSVDPTQGGYTF
>TRBD2|few|TRBV7-8|TRBJ2-5
TGTGCCAGCAGCACCCCTGCCCCCTTTCCTAGCGGGGGGCCCCAAGAGACCCAGTACTTC
CASSTPAPFPSGGPQETQYF
>.|.|TRBV7-2|TRBJ2-5
TGTGCCAGCAGCTTGACCGGGACTGTCCAAGAGACCCAGTACTTC
CASSLTGTVQETQYF
>TRBD2|.|TRBV7-9|TRBJ2-7
TGTGCCAGCAGCTTAGGAGAACCGGGACTAGTCGAGCAGTACTTC
CASSLGEPGLVEQYF
>.|.|TRBV5-1|TRBJ2-7
TGCGCCAGCAGCTTGGACGCCCTCCCCTACGAGCAGTACTTC
CASSLDALPYEQYF
>TRBD1|few|TRBV7-6|TRBJ2-2
TGTGCCAGCAGCTTAGCTACGACAGGGCGGACCGGGGAGCTGTTTTTT
CASSLATTGRTGELFF
>.|.|TRBV5-1|TRBJ1-1
TGCGCCAGCACAACGCTGCCGAACACTGAAGCTTTCTTT
CASTTLPNTEAFF
>TRBD2|many|TRBV27|TRBJ2-1
TGTGCCAGTCATAGCGGGGGGGCTCGCTACAATGAGCAGTTCTTC
CASHSGGARYNEQFF
>.|many|TRBV5-5|TRBJ2-1
TGTGCCAGCAGTCAGGGGTTCCCTTCCAATGAGCAGTTCTTC
CASSQGFPSNEQFF
>TRBD2|.|TRBV5-8|TRBJ2-7
TGTGCCAGCAGCCCTCTAAGCGGGGGCCTACTAACCTACGAGCAGTACTTC
CASSPLSGGLLTYEQYF
>.|.|TRBV18|TRBJ2-7
TGTGCCAGCTCACCAGATCAAGGGGGGATATCGGAGCAGTACTTC
CASSPDQGGISEQYF
>.|few|TRBV5-5|TRBJ2-3
TGTGCCAGCAGCTTGGACGGACGCGGGGATACGCAGTATTTT
CASSLDGRGDTQYF
>.|few|TRBV6-6|TRBJ2-3
TGTGCCAGCTCTAGGGGGAAAACAGATACGCAGTATTTT
CASSRGKTDTQYF
>TRBD2|few|TRBV9|TRBJ2-3
TGTGCCAGCAGCGTAGGAGGGTGGGCTAGCGGGGGTTTGGCGCCCACAGATACGCAGTATTTT
CASSVGGWASGGLAPTDTQYF
>TRBD2|.|TRBV6-5|TRBJ2-7
TGTGCCAGCAGTTCTCCGGGGAGGGAGGGTTACGAGCAGTACTTC
CASSSPGREGYEQYF
>.|few|TRBV20-1|TRBJ2-7
TGCAGTGCTACCCTCCAGGCTTCGTACGAGCAGTACTTC
CSATLQASYEQYF
>TRBD2|.|TRBV20-1|TRBJ2-2
TGCAGTGCTAGCCTAGCGGAGAACACCGGGGAGCTGTTTTTT
CSASLAENTGELFF
>.|few|TRBV5-1|TRBJ2-1
TGCGCCAGCAGCTTGCGGGGGCCGGACAATGAGCAGTTCTTC
CASSLRGPDNEQFF
>TRBD2|few|TRBV7-2|TRBJ2-3
TGTGCCAGCAGCTTAGTCGGCGGGGGGCGGCAAGATACGCAGTATTTT
CASSLVGGGRQDTQYF
>.|few|TRBV12-3/TRBV12-4|TRBJ1-3
TGTGCCAGCACTCCTGGAAACACCATATATTTT
CASTPGNTIYF
>.|few|TRBV6-5|TRBJ2-5
TGTGCCAGCACCTCACAGGCGCTCCAAGAGACCCAGTACTTC
CASTSQALQETQYF
>.|.|TRBV9|TRBJ2-1
TGTGCCAGCAGCGTAGACCAACTTGGGCTATACAATGAGCAGTTCTTC
CASSVDQLGLYNEQFF
>.|few|TRBV7-2|TRBJ2-7
TGTGCCAGCAGTTGGACCCCGTCTGGTGAGCAGTACTTC
CASSWTPSGEQYF
>TRBD1|few|TRBV5-4|TRBJ2-1
TGTGCCAGCAGCTTGGGACAGGGTCAATACAATGAGCAGTTCTTC
CASSLGQGQYNEQFF
>.|few|TRBV5-8|TRBJ2-6
TGTGCCAGCAGCTTGGGTGAGGCCAACGTCCTGACTTTC
CASSLGEANVLTF
>TRBD2|few|TRBV7-9|TRBJ2-7
TGTGCCAGCAGCTTACTGCAAGCGGGGAGGATGGCGCACGAGCAGTACTTC
CASSLLQAGRMAHEQYF
>TRBD2|few|TRBV5-4|TRBJ2-2
TGTGCCAGCAGCAGCGGGACCGATCACACCGGGGAGCTGTTTTTT
CASSSGTDHTGELFF
>.|few|TRBV5-6|TRBJ2-3
TGTGCCAGCAGCTTTTTCTCTAGCCGAAGCACAGATACGCAGTATTTT
CASSFFSSRSTDTQYF
>TRBD2|few|TRBV11-1|TRBJ2-2
TGTGCCAGCAGCCTATATAGCGGGAGTATGGCCGGGGAGCTGTTTTTT
CASSLYSGSMAGELFF
>.|few|TRBV12-5|TRBJ2-3
TGTGCTAGTGGTTTTCCCGAGGATACGCAGTATTTT
CASGFPEDTQYF
>.|.|TRBV2|TRBJ2-1
TGTGCCAGCAGCGAAGGGGACTTTGTTTCCTACAATGAGCAGTTCTTC
CASSEGDFVSYNEQFF
>TRBD1|few|TRBV10-3|TRBJ2-2
TGTGCCATCAGCTGGACAGGGAACACCGGGGAGCTGTTTTTT
CAISWTGNTGELFF
>TRBD1|.|TRBV5-6|TRBJ2-7
TGTGCCAGCAGCTTTGAGAGGTTCTCCGGGACAGCCTCCTACGAGCAGTACTTC
CASSFERFSGTASYEQYF
>TRBD2|.|TRBV24-1|TRBJ2-1
TGTGCCACCAGTTCCACCCCCGGGACTAGATCGAACAATGAGCAGTTCTTC
CATSSTPGTRSNNEQFF
>.|many|TRBV14|TRBJ2-5
TGTGCCAGCAGCCACCCGGGGCGGACCCAGTACTTC
CASSHPGRTQYF